Below, 10 T cell receptor beta chains from the same sample are listed, as sequenced in a study of blood T cell repertoires in COVID-19 (dated by TCRdb to the early 2020s). Libraries came from the immunoSEQ multiplex PCR assay. TCRdb carries this immuneACCESS record with in-frame sequences only. Its versions omit some clonotypes, under half of them owing to an unresolved V gene in the studies checked, with the rest unexplained. The sample table lists 500,000 or so clones, approximately 86% of them with a count of one. The top ten hold 0.7% of the sample. Sequenced: PBMCs or T cells enriched from blood (not recorded which). The receptors were sampled from a woman aged 18-30 years who had recovered from COVID-19.

The rearrangement uses TRBV6-5 and TRBJ2-1, with a weak D call TRBD2 (5 bases). V shed 6 bases and J shed 7 bases, with 10 bases lying between them. The CDR3 is 12 amino acids. Germline-derived CDR1 and CDR2 are MNHEY and SVGAGI. CDR3: CASSTGRNEQFF. CDR3 nucleotides: TGTGCCAGCAGCACGGGAAGAAATGAGCAGTTCTTC.

Of note for this clone: In the same sample, other DNA sequences code for this CDR3. The chain is built from TRBV5-1 and TRBJ1-2; the D is unclear. Germline assignment: CDR1 SGHRS and CDR2 YFSETQ. The V gene lost 0 bases and the J gene lost 2 bases, with 5 bases spanning the gap. The CDR3 covers 13 residues. The CDR3 reads CASSLGQNYGYTF. The CDR3 DNA reads TGCGCCAGCAGCTTGGGTCAAAACTATGGCTACACCTTC.

The DNA of the CDR3 is TGTGCCAGCAGCTCCTCAGGGGCACGGCGCGAGACCCAGTACTTC. As protein: CASSSSGARRETQYF. V is TRBV7-9 and J is TRBJ2-5; a possible D gene is TRBD1 (6 bases). V shed 4 bases and J shed 5 bases, with 17 bases lying between them. CDR3 length: 15 residues. CDR1 is SEHNR, CDR2 FQNEAQ, per germline (reference sequence).

This clone was found a few times. V gene TRBV2 combines with J gene TRBJ2-7; 7 bases are a match to TRBD1. The CDR3 contains 14 residues. V was clipped by 7 bases and J by 2 bases; unmatched bases: 8. CDR1 is SNHLY and CDR2 is FYNNEI in the germline V gene. The CDR3 spells CASKKGTAAYEQYF. The CDR3 bases are TGTGCCAGCAAGAAAGGGACAGCTGCCTACGAGCAGTACTTC.

The chain couples TRBV19 to TRBJ1-5, with a weak D call TRBD1 (6 bases). Germline CDR1 and CDR2: LNHDA and SQIVND (reference sequence). V was shortened by 5 bases and J by 2 bases, with 19 bases between the two germline ends. The CDR3 runs to 17 residues. CDR3 in amino acids: CASSFSSVDRGNQPQHF. The CDR3 nucleotides are TGTGCCAGTAGTTTCTCTTCCGTGGACAGAGGCAATCAGCCCCAGCATTTT.

This clone was counted only a few times. The chain employs TRBV4-2 and TRBJ2-2; 9 nucleotides agree with TRBD2. The V segment lost 0 bases and the J segment 7 bases; nucleotides outside the gene matches: 9. The CDR3 loop spans 17 amino acids. Germline V gene data show CDR1 as LGHNA and CDR2 as YNFKEQ. CDR3 sequence: CASSQDFGAGGGGELFF. The CDR3 region has the DNA TGTGCCAGCAGCCAAGATTTTGGAGCGGGGGGTGGCGGGGAGCTGTTTTTT.

This sequence joins TRBV6-1 and TRBJ1-2; 9 bases are a match to TRBD1. V shed 7 bases, J shed 8 bases, and the junction held 11 bases outside the gene matches. Germline loops: CDR1 MNHNS, CDR2 SASEGT. CDR3 size: 14 residues. The CDR3 reads CASTGDRAGNGYTF. The CDR3, as DNA: TGTGCCAGCACCGGGGACAGGGCAGGAAACGGCTACACCTTC.

The gene calls are TRBV5-1 and TRBJ2-7; possibly TRBD1 for D (6 bases). In germline, CDR1 is SGHRS, CDR2 YFSETQ. This CDR3 region has 16 residues. Trimming removed 0 bases at V and 0 bases at J, with 13 bases between. The CDR3 region is CASSLGVGADSYEQYF. The DNA for the CDR3 is TGCGCCAGCAGCTTGGGGGTGGGGGCCGACTCCTACGAGCAGTACTTC.

The chain couples TRBV29-1 to TRBJ2-3; a weak D match, TRBD2 (5 bases). CDR3 length: 13 residues. Germline lookup yields CDR1 SQVTM and CDR2 ANQGSEA. V lost 1 base and J lost 0, with 5 bases in between. Written as DNA, the CDR3 is TGCAGCGTTGAAGCGGGGAGCACAGATACGCAGTATTTT. Translated, it gives CSVEAGSTDTQYF.

The V call is TRBV24-1, the J call TRBJ2-5; possibly TRBD1 for D (6 bases). This CDR3 is built from 14 residues. The ends were cut back, 7 bases at V and 3 bases at J, with 14 bases in the middle. The V gene's germline CDR1 is KGHDR and CDR2 SFDVKD. The CDR3 loop reads CATRGTDREETQYF. DNA for the CDR3: TGTGCCACCAGGGGAACGGACAGAGAAGAGACCCAGTACTTC.